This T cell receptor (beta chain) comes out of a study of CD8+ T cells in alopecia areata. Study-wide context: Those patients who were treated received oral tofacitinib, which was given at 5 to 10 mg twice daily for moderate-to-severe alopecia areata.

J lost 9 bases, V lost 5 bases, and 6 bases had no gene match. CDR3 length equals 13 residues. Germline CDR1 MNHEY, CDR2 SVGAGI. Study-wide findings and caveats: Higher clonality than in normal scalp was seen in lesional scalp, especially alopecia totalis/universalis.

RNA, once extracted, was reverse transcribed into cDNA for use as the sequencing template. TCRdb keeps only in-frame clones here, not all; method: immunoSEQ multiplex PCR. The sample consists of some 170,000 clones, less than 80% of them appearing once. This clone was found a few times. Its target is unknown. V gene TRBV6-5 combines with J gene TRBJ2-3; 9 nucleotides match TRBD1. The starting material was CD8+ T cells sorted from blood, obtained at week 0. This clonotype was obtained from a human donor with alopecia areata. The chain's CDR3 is CASSIGQGRTQYF. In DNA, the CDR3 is TGTGCCAGCAGTATCGGACAGGGGAGGACGCAGTATTTT.